The subject of this entry is one TCR beta chain. Its matching antigen is unknown. Each CDR3 protein is one row after TCRdb ran MiXCR on the RT-PCR reads. In the table there are approximately 500,000 distinct CDR3 sequences, about 14% of which are singletons. The sample originates from a study of response to subunit inactivated influenza vaccine. Study observations and caveats: After each seasonal influenza vaccination, few new T cells are recruited, the authors suggested.

V was trimmed by 2 bases and J by 0 bases, leaving 10 bases between them. CDR3 length equals 14 residues. The germline gives CDR1 GTSNPN, CDR2 SVGIG (reference sequence). The sample consisted of PBMCs from blood, taken roughly 13 days after vaccination. This TCR derives from a man aged 50 to 59 who received an inactivated influenza vaccine. This chain connects TRBV30 to TRBJ2-5, with D perhaps matching TRBD1 (7 bases). CDR3 DNA sequence: TGTGCCTGGAGTCAGGGGGGCCACCAAGAGACCCAGTACTTC. It encodes CAWSQGGHQETQYF.